Detailed here is one TCR beta chain. Its target antigen remains unknown. No base-level quality is on record; no much larger clone is a single base apart. TCRbeta CDR3 regions were amplified from genomic DNA by means of the immunoSEQ Assay, a bias-controlled multiplex PCR. Regarding the original processing steps: The number of nucleated cells in each sample was estimated by amplification of reference gene primers within the assay. To quantify the absolute abundance of each unique TCRbeta CDR3 rearrangement, sequence reads were collapsed and filtered. Productive Simpson clonality was computed per sample as the square root of Simpson's diversity index over productive rearrangements. TCRdb carries this immuneACCESS record with in-frame sequences only. Its versions omit some clonotypes, under half of them owing to an unresolved V gene in the studies checked, with the rest unexplained. D and trimming were read from the DNA, whereas the V and J calls and clone size are those reported in that table. The sample table holds approximately 200,000 clones, of which just under 90% were seen once. The biggest ten clones account for 5.5% to 8% of the sample.

The data derive from a study of blood T cell repertoires in COVID-19 (dated by TCRdb to 2019 to 2021). General notes on the study: The collaborator samples originated in the United States, Italy and Spain and spanned the acute and convalescent phases of COVID-19. The prospective study material was composed of cDNA or gDNA derived from T cells, B-cell-depleted T cells, or PBMCs. Subjects who had been exposed to COVID-19, were actively infected with it, or had recovered from it provided the deeply sampled blood TCRbeta repertoires that made up the dataset. The repertoires were released in a freely available public database meant as a resource for research on the immune response to SARS-CoV-2. The samples were drawn from the first 160 participants of the ongoing ImmuneRACE study and from 950 to 1,500 subjects provided by 6 global collaborators. The sample metadata nearly always contained a de-identified subject ID, COVID-19 status, age in years and sex. Where HLA class I and class II types were available, the types were taken from metadata supplied by the sample provider, not from assay-based typing.

On the study overall, not on this receptor specifically: Clinical and demographic metadata were provided uncurated, with the amount varying by source and participant.

Another Seattle source contributed samples from volunteer blood donors who had recovered from COVID-19. Whole blood was collected in K2EDTA tubes by collaborating institutions according to the institutions' own protocols. For TCRbeta analysis, collaborator samples were shipped as frozen whole blood, as isolated PBMCs, or as DNA extracted from either sample type. The sequence was collected from a man in his fifties or sixties who had recovered from COVID-19. The sequenced sample consisted of peripheral blood.

The DNA sequence is as follows: TGTGCCAGCAGTTTTTCCCGGAATCAGCCCCAGCATTTT. It specifies CASSFSRNQPQHF. The chain joins TRBV27 to TRBJ1-5; too little of a D gene remains to name it. V loses 3 bases of germline sequence and J loses 4 bases, and the interval between the two ends is 7 bases. The germline V gene (reference sequence) supplies CDR1 MNHEY and CDR2 SMNVEV. The CDR3 holds 13 amino acids from the cysteine to the phenylalanine. The only DNA kept is the CDR3, 39 bases in frame from the first base.